A selection of T cell receptor beta chains follows, all from one sample in a study of cytomegalovirus exposure and HLA in healthy donors. Assay: immunoSEQ multiplex PCR; the TCRdb copy retains only in-frame clones and omits some. Seen here are 200,000 to 250,000 clones, about four fifths observed once, and the top ten hold roughly 5%. The material sequenced was PBMCs. The receptors originated from a woman aged 40 to 55 in good health and CMV-seropositive. Both conserved end residues are part of each CDR3. The D gene is left open where the match is weak. Some rows have no size entry. The others give once, few or many, or a class for an expanded clone.

V,J,size,D,CDR3,DNA
TRBV6-6,TRBJ2-5,NA,NA,CASSTGQLETQYF,TGTGCCAGCAGCACCGGACAGCTCGAGACCCAGTACTTC
TRBV15,TRBJ1-2,NA,NA,CATSRVPGASEGYTF,TGTGCCACCAGCAGGGTTCCAGGGGCATCGGAAGGCTACACCTTC
TRBV18,TRBJ2-7,NA,TRBD1,CASSPGQESYEQYF,TGTGCCAGCTCACCGGGACAGGAATCCTACGAGCAGTACTTC
TRBV7-9,TRBJ2-3,NA,NA,CASSFRGRDTQYF,TGTGCCAGCAGCTTCCGCGGTCGAGATACGCAGTATTTT
TRBV9,TRBJ2-4,NA,TRBD2,CASSVGSGGIENIQYF,TGTGCCAGCAGCGTAGGGTCGGGAGGGATAGAAAACATTCAGTACTTC
TRBV7-3,TRBJ1-1,NA,TRBD1,CASSLNRGGSEAFF,TGTGCCAGCAGCTTAAACAGGGGAGGATCTGAAGCTTTCTTT
TRBV5-4,TRBJ1-2,NA,NA,CASSRNQGLLNYGYTF,TGTGCCAGCAGCCGGAACCAGGGACTGCTTAACTATGGCTACACCTTC
TRBV5-1,TRBJ2-5,NA,TRBD2,CASQTSGGQETQYF,TGCGCCAGCCAGACTAGCGGGGGGCAAGAGACCCAGTACTTC
TRBV29-1,TRBJ1-2,NA,NA,CSVEDRETVVPNYGYTF,TGCAGCGTTGAAGATCGGGAGACAGTTGTCCCCAACTATGGCTACACCTTC
TRBV2,TRBJ1-2,once,TRBD1,CASSIQGARDYGYTF,TGTGCCAGCAGCATACAGGGGGCGCGGGACTATGGCTACACCTTC
TRBV9,TRBJ2-2,NA,TRBD1,CASSVTGGDTGELFF,TGTGCCAGCAGCGTGACAGGGGGGGATACCGGGGAGCTGTTTTTT
TRBV7-2,TRBJ1-2,once,TRBD1,CASRSAGTAIGGYTF,TGTGCCAGCAGAAGTGCCGGGACAGCAATAGGTGGCTACACCTTC
TRBV7-2,TRBJ2-5,NA,TRBD1,CASSPGTAQGVETQYF,TGTGCCAGCAGCCCAGGGACAGCACAAGGAGTGGAGACCCAGTACTTC
TRBV7-2,TRBJ1-5,NA,TRBD1,CASSWDRDNQPQHF,TGTGCCAGCAGTTGGGACAGAGACAATCAGCCCCAGCATTTT
TRBV4-1,TRBJ2-2,NA,NA,CASRITSLTGELFF,TGCGCCAGCAGAATAACTAGTTTAACCGGGGAGCTGTTTTTT
TRBV13,TRBJ1-6,NA,NA,CASSLSGRGDSPLHF,TGTGCCAGCAGCTTATCGGGCAGGGGAGATTCACCCCTCCACTTT
TRBV13,TRBJ2-7,NA,TRBD2,CASSSGLATSEQYF,TGTGCCAGCAGCTCGGGACTAGCGACGAGCGAGCAGTACTTC
TRBV5-6,TRBJ1-4,NA,NA,CASSLRGNEKLFF,TGTGCCAGCAGCTTGCGGGGGAATGAAAAACTGTTTTTT